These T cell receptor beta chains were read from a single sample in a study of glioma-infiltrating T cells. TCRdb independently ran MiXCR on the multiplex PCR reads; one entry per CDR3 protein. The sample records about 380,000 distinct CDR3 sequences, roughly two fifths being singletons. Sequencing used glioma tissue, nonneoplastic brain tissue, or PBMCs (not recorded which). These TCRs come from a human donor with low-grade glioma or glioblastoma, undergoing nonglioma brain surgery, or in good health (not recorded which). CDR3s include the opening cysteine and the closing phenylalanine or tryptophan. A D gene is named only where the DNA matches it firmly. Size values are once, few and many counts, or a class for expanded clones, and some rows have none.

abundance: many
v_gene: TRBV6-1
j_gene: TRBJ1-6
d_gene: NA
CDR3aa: CASSLGNSPLHF
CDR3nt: TGTGCCAGCAGTCTAGGGAATTCACCCCTCCACTTT

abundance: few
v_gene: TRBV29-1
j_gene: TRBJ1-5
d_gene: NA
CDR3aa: CSAAVADQPQHF
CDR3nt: TGCAGCGCCGCGGTGGCAGATCAGCCCCAGCATTTT

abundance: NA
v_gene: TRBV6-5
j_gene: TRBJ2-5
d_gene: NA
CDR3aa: CASIYSSGLNRETQYF
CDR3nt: TGTGCCAGCATTTACTCTTCGGGCCTAAACCGAGAGACCCAGTACTTC

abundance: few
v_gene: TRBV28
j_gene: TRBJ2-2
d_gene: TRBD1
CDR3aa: CASEGQGWYTGELFF
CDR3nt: TGTGCCAGCGAAGGACAGGGATGGTACACCGGGGAGCTGTTTTTT

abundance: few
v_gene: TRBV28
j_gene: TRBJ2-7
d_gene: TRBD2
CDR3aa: CASSSYRLAPSSYEQYF
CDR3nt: TGTGCCAGCAGCTCATATAGACTAGCGCCTAGCTCCTACGAGCAGTACTTC

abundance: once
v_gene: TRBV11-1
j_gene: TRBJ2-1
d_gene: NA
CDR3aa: CASSLLGEYNEQFF
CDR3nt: TGTGCCAGCAGCTTATTAGGTGAATACAATGAGCAGTTCTTC

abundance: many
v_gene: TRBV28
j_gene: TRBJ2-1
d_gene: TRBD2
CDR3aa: CASSSHGTSGPKFF
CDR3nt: TGTGCCAGCAGTTCGCACGGGACTAGCGGGCCTAAGTTCTTC

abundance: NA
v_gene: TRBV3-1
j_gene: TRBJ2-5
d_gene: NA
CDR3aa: CASSQGVPMELETQYF
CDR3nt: TGTGCCAGCAGCCAAGGGGTGCCAATGGAATTGGAGACCCAGTACTTC

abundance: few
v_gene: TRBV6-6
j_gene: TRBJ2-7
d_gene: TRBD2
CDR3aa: CASRGHGRASSYEQYF
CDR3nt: TGTGCCAGCAGGGGCCACGGGAGGGCGAGCTCCTACGAGCAGTACTTC

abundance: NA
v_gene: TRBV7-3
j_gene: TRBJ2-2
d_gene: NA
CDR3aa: CASSSDVGDTGELFF
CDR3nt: TGTGCCAGCAGCTCGGACGTTGGGGACACCGGGGAGCTGTTTTTT

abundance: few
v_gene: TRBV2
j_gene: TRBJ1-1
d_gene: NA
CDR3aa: CASSFFPGQINTEAFF
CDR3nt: TGTGCCAGCAGTTTTTTCCCCGGACAGATAAACACTGAAGCTTTCTTT

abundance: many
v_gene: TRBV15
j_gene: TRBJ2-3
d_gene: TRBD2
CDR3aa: CATIRSTSGTDTQYF
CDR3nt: TGTGCCACTATCCGGTCGACTAGCGGAACAGATACGCAGTATTTT

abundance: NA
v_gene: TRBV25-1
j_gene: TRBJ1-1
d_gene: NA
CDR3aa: CANSPGPRRKNTEAFF
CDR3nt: TGTGCCAACAGTCCGGGACCCCGGAGGAAGAACACTGAAGCTTTCTTT

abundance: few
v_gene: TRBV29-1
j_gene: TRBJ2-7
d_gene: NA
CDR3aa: CSVEVEGPEQYF
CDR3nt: TGCAGCGTTGAAGTGGAAGGGCCCGAGCAGTACTTC

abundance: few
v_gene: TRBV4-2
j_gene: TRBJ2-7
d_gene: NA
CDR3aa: CASSQRELAYEQYF
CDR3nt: TGTGCCAGCAGCCAACGGGAGCTCGCCTACGAGCAGTACTTC

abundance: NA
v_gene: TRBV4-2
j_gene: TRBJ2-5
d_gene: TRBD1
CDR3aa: CASSQSPTRTGEETQYF
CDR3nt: TGTGCCAGCAGCCAATCTCCGACCCGGACAGGGGAAGAGACCCAGTACTTC

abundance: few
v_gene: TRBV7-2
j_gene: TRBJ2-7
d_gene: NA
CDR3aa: CASSSYPGPRGEQYF
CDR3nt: TGTGCCAGCAGCTCCTACCCCGGGCCGCGAGGCGAGCAGTACTTC

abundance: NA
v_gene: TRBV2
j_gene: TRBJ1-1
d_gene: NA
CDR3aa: CASRTTANTEAFF
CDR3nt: TGTGCCAGCAGGACGACAGCGAACACTGAAGCTTTCTTT

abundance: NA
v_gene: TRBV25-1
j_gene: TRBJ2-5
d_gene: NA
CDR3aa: CASSEFSYQEAQYF
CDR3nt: TGTGCCAGCAGTGAATTTTCGTACCAAGAGGCCCAGTACTTC

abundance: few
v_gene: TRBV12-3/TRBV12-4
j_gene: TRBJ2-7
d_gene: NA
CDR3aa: CASRPQGARVRLYF
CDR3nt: TGTGCCAGCAGGCCCCAAGGGGCCCGAGTGCGTCTCTACTTC

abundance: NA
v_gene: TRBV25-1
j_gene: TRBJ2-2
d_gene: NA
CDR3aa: CASSEKNSPLPNTGELFF
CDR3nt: TGTGCCAGCAGTGAAAAGAATTCTCCCCTGCCGAACACCGGGGAGCTGTTTTTT

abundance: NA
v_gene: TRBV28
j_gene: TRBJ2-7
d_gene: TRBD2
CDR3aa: CASSFSRLAGGREQYF
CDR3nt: TGTGCCAGCAGCTTCTCCAGACTAGCGGGAGGAAGGGAGCAGTACTTC

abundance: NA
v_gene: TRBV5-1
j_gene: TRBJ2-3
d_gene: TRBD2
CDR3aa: CASSLYGRTRTDTQYF
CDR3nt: TGCGCCAGCAGCTTGTACGGCAGGACTAGAACAGATACGCAGTATTTT

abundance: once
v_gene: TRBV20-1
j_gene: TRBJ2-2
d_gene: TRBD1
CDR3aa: CSARDRRELFF
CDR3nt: TGCAGTGCTAGGGACAGGAGGGAGCTGTTTTTT

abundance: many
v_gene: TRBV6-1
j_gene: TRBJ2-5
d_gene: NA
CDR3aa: CASSPVGSQETQYF
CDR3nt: TGTGCCAGCAGTCCCGTGGGCAGCCAAGAGACCCAGTACTTC

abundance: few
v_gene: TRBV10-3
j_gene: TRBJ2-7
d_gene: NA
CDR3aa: CAIGVTPYEQYF
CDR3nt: TGTGCCATCGGCGTAACTCCCTACGAGCAGTACTTC

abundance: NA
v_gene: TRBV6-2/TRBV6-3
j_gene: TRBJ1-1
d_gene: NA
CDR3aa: CASKLLGRGAEAFF
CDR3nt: TGTGCCAGCAAGTTACTAGGAAGGGGCGCTGAAGCTTTCTTT

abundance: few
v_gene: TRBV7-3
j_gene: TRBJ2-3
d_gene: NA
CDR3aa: CASSLAPPPDTQYF
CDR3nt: TGTGCCAGCAGTTTAGCACCACCCCCAGATACGCAGTATTTT

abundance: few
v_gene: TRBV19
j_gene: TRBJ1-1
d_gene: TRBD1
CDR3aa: CASSMTPGGNTEAFF
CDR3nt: TGTGCCAGTAGTATGACCCCAGGGGGTAACACTGAAGCTTTCTTT

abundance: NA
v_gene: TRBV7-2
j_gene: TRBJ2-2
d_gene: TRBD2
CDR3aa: CASRKPSGRVSGELFF
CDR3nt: TGTGCCAGCAGAAAACCTAGCGGGAGAGTTTCCGGGGAGCTGTTTTTT

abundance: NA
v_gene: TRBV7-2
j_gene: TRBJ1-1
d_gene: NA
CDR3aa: CASRQQGLKTEALF
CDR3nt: TGTGCCAGCAGACAACAGGGTTTGAAAACTGAAGCTCTCTTT

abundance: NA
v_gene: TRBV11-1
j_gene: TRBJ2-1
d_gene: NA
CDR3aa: CASSLSMREGYNEQFF
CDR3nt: TGTGCCAGCAGCTTATCAATGCGGGAAGGGTACAATGAGCAGTTCTTC

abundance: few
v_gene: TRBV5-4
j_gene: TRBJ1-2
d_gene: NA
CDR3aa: CASSLGETGGGYTF
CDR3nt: TGTGCCAGCAGCTTGGGGGAGACAGGAGGCGGCTACACCTTC

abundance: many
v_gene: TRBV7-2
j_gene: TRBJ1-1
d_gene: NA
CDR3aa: CASSVRMTNTEAFF
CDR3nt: TGTGCCAGCAGCGTCCGGATGACGAACACTGAAGCTTTCTTT

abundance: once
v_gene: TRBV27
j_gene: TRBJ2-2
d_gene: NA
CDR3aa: CGSSGLGTGELFF
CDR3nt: TGTGGCAGCAGTGGCCTCGGGACCGGGGAGCTGTTTTTT

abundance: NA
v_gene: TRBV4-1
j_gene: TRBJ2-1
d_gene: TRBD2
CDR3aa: CASSQVGLEKNEQFF
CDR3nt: TGCGCCAGCAGCCAAGTTGGACTAGAGAAGAATGAGCAGTTCTTC

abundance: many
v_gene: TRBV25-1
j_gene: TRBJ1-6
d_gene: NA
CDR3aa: CASSGTAIYNSPLHF
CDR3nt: TGTGCCAGCAGTGGGACAGCTATTTATAATTCACCCCTCCACTTT

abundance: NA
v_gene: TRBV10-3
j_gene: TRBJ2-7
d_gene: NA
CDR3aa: CAIRFRENMDEQYF
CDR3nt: TGTGCCATCAGGTTCCGGGAGAATATGGACGAGCAGTACTTC

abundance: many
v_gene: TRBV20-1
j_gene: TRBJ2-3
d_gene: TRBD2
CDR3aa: CSASSGVIDTQYF
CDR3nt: TGCAGTGCATCTAGCGGGGTGATAGATACGCAGTATTTT

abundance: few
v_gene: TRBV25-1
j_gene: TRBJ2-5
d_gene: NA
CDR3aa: CASSEFMETQYF
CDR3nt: TGTGCCAGCAGTGAATTCATGGAGACCCAGTACTTC